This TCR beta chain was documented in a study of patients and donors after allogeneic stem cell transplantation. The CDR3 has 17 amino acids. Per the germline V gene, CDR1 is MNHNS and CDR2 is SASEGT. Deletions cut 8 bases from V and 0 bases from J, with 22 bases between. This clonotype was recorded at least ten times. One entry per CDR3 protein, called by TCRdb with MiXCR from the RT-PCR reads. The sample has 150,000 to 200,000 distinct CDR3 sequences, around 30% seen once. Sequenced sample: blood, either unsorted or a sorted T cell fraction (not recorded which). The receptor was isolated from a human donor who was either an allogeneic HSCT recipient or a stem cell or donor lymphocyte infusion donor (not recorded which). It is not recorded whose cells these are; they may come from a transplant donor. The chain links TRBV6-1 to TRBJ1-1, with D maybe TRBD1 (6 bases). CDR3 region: CASLRGGNIRLNTEAFF. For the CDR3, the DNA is TGTGCCAGCTTGAGAGGGGGAAATATAAGATTGAACACTGAAGCTTTCTTT.